The 10 T cell receptor beta chains below all came from one sample that was sequenced in a study of PD-L1 blockade in urothelial cancer. The time point denotes: pretreatment peripheral blood. Clones were sequenced by immunoSEQ multiplex PCR, and TCRdb holds only the in-frame ones, with some missing. The table shows fewer than 100,000 clones, with 85% occurring only once. Here the sequenced sample was PBMCs, taken around atezolizumab (anti-PD-L1) treatment. The receptors were gathered from a middle-aged man with urothelial cancer.

This clone turned up a few times. This chain joins TRBV4-3 and TRBJ2-1; 9 nucleotides line up with TRBD2. CDR1 is LGHNA and CDR2 is YSLEER in the germline V gene. Trimming removed 5 bases from V and 2 bases from J; junction bases left unmatched: 4. The length of the CDR3 is 15 residues. CDR3: CASSERLAAYNEQFF. In DNA, the CDR3 is TGCGCCAGCAGCGAACGACTAGCGGCCTACAATGAGCAGTTCTTC.

The gene calls are TRBV27 and TRBJ2-1, with 10 bases identical to TRBD1. This CDR3 spans 17 amino acids. Germline CDR1 and CDR2: MNHEY and SMNVEV (reference sequence). Losses at the gene ends were 6 bases for V and 10 bases for J; bases not matched to a gene: 18. Here the CDR3 reads CASRTTIRDRGVGEQFF. The CDR3 region has the DNA TGTGCCAGCAGAACGACGATCCGGGACAGGGGAGTCGGAGAGCAGTTCTTC.

This clone was counted a single time. The chain couples TRBV5-1 to TRBJ2-1; TRBD2 aligns across 8 bases. The CDR3 sequence is 14 residues long. Trimming at V came to 1 base and at J to 10 bases, leaving 7 bases not matched to a gene. The germline V gene has CDR1 SGHRS and CDR2 YFSETQ. The DNA of the CDR3 is TGCGCCAGCAGCTTGAGCGGGAGACCCGGCGAGCAGTTCTTC. It yields the protein CASSLSGRPGEQFF.

The chain combines TRBV5-6 with TRBJ2-1, with a tentative D call TRBD2 (6 bases). This CDR3 is built from 14 residues. V dropped 4 bases and J dropped 5 bases, with 13 bases sitting between them. CDR1 is SGHDT, CDR2 YYEEEE, per germline. The CDR3 sequence: CASSPLAVDNEQFF. CDR3 DNA sequence: TGTGCCAGCAGCCCTTTAGCGGTAGACAATGAGCAGTTCTTC.

The V call is TRBV15, the J call TRBJ1-1; no clear D. Trimming pared 5 bases from V and 4 bases from J, leaving 17 bases between. The CDR3 contains 15 residues. CDR1 is LNHNV, CDR2 YYDKDF, per germline (reference sequence). CDR3 in amino acids: CATSRDMKEATEAFF. CDR3 sequence (DNA): TGTGCCACCAGCCGGGATATGAAAGAGGCCACTGAAGCTTTCTTT. Full variable domain (remainder filled in from reference TRBV15 and TRBJ1-1): DAMVIQNPRYQVTQFGKPVTLSCSQTLNHNVMYWYQQKSSQAPKLLFHYYDKDFNNEADTPDNFQSRRPNTSFCFLDIRSPGLGDTAMYLCATSRDMKEATEAFFGQGTRLTVV.

The V gene is TRBV21-1, the J gene TRBJ2-5; the table's D gene call, TRBD2, was not cross checked with the DNA. TRBV21-1 is reported as a pseudogene. The CDR3 contains 17 residues. The CDR3 loop reads CASSPPPGFLRRETQYF. The DNA for the CDR3 is TGTGCCAGCAGCCCTCCGCCGGGATTCTTGCGTCGAGAGACCCAGTACTTC.

The gene calls are TRBV27 and TRBJ1-1, with TRBD1 as a possible D gene (6 bases). Trimming took off 6 bases at V and 0 bases at J, with 11 bases between the two ends. Germline CDR1 is MNHEY and CDR2 is SMNVEV (reference sequence). This CDR3 region has 14 residues. The CDR3 loop is CASSHDRLNTEAFF. DNA of the CDR3: TGTGCCAGCAGCCACGACAGGTTGAACACTGAAGCTTTCTTT.

The chain's CDR3 is CAISGLGGGYEQYF. In nucleotides, the CDR3 is TGTGCCATCAGTGGATTAGGGGGTGGTTACGAGCAGTACTTC. The rearrangement uses TRBV10-3 and TRBJ2-7; maybe TRBD1 (6 bases). The CDR3 sequence is 14 residues long. The germline gives CDR1 ENHRY, CDR2 SYGVKD. V was trimmed by 4 bases and J by 4 bases, leaving 14 bases between them.

The chain recombines TRBV6-6 with TRBJ2-5; 10 nucleotides agree with TRBD2. With V trimmed by 2 bases and J by 1 base, 1 base remained unmatched. The CDR3 runs 15 residues. From germline, CDR1 is MNHNY and CDR2 SVGAGI (reference sequence). The CDR3 region is CASSYPSGGQETQYF. The CDR3 coding sequence is TGTGCCAGCAGTTACCCTAGCGGGGGCCAAGAGACCCAGTACTTC.

The chain recombines TRBV18 with TRBJ1-1, with a tentative D call TRBD1 (6 bases). This CDR3 comprises 13 residues. Germline V CDR1 and CDR2: KGHSH, LQKENI. With 0 bases removed from V and 7 bases from J, the gap between germline ends came to 9 bases. The CDR3 DNA is TGTGCCAGCTCACCACCGAAGGGGGTTGAAGCTTTCTTT. Amino acid sequence: CASSPPKGVEAFF.